These 30 T cell receptor beta chains came from one sample sequenced in a study of T cell repertoires in cytomegalovirus infection. Antigen specificity for these receptors is unknown. Using its own MiXCR run on the reads, TCRdb lists one record per CDR3 protein. The sample holds approximately 730,000 distinct CDR3 sequences, 25% to 35% seen once. This specimen consisted of cultured CD8+ T cells from PBMCs, obtained from culture after CMV antigen stimulation. Receptors originate from a human donor in good health (CMV status not recorded). Some clones in this sample may be carry-over from other donors' samples.

This clonotype was detected a few times. One base away lies a much larger clone, so this may be a sequencing read error. For the CDR3, the DNA is TGTGCCAGCAGTGTACAGAGGAACACTGAAGCTTTCTTT. Encoded protein: CASSVQRNTEAFF. The chain carries TRBV12-3 or TRBV12-4 and TRBJ1-1; D is ambiguous. V lost 5 bases to trimming and J lost 1 base, with 8 bases between them. The CDR3 is 13 amino acids.

This rearrangement joins TRBV6-2 or TRBV6-3 to TRBJ1-5; 12 bases align to TRBD1. Germline V gene data show CDR1 as MNHEY and CDR2 as SVGEGT. The CDR3 loop spans 14 amino acids. The V gene end was trimmed by 7 bases and the J gene end by 9 bases; junction bases not matched to a gene: 7. CDR3 sequence: CASTRDRGLSPQHF. CDR3 in DNA: TGTGCCAGCACCCGGGACAGGGGGCTGTCGCCCCAGCATTTT.

This clonotype was detected only a few times. V is TRBV18 and J is TRBJ2-1; TRBD2 might be the D (6 bases). Per germline, CDR1 KGHSH and CDR2 LQKENI. Trimming stripped 5 bases from V and 5 bases from J, with 10 bases between. The CDR3 is 13 residues long. The CDR3 coding sequence is TGTGCCAGCTCAGGGGGGAAACACAATGAGCAGTTCTTC. It is translated as CASSGGKHNEQFF. The variable domain in full, with the rest retrieved from reference TRBV18 and TRBJ2-1, is NAGVMQNPRHLVRRRGQEARLRCSPMKGHSHVYWYRQLPEEGLKFMVYLQKENIIDESGMPKERFSAEFPKEGPSILRIQQVVRGDSAAYFCASSGGKHNEQFFGPGTRLTVL.

This clonotype was picked up a small number of times. The chain employs TRBV20-1 and TRBJ2-2, with 11 nucleotides matching TRBD2. The CDR3 contains 18 residues. From germline, CDR1 is DFQATT and CDR2 SNEGSKA (reference sequence). Trimming removed 1 base from V and 5 bases from J; junction bases left unmatched: 12. CDR3 nucleotide sequence: TGCAGTGCTAGAGGTGCTATACCCCTAGCGGGAGGAACCGGGGAGCTGTTTTTT. This encodes CSARGAIPLAGGTGELFF.

The chain recombines TRBV6-1 with TRBJ1-5; D ambiguous. This CDR3 is 15 amino acids long. V gave up 5 bases and J gave up 4 bases, with 15 bases separating them. Germline values: CDR1 MNHNS, CDR2 SASEGT. The CDR3 loop reads CASSYKVTVNQPQHF. In DNA, the CDR3 is TGTGCCAGCAGTTATAAGGTCACAGTTAATCAGCCCCAGCATTTT.

This clonotype was picked up a small number of times. CDR3 sequence: CASSRLQNSYEQYV. The CDR3 nucleotides are TGTGCCAGCAGTCGACTACAGAATTCCTACGAGCAGTACGTC. This chain joins TRBV6-2 or TRBV6-3 and TRBJ2-7, with D tentatively TRBD2 (5 bases). This CDR3 is 14 amino acids long. V was clipped by 5 bases and J by 1 base, with 12 bases between them. Germline assignment: CDR1 MNHEY and CDR2 SVGEGT.

This clonotype was seen at least ten times. This chain uses TRBV7-6 with TRBJ2-7; D is uncertain. Germline V gives CDR1 SGHVS, CDR2 FNYEAQ. V lost 2 bases and J 0 bases, leaving 8 bases between the germline ends. The CDR3 spans 14 residues. CDR3 sequence: CASSLFPGSYEQYF. The CDR3 nucleotides are TGTGCCAGCAGCTTATTTCCGGGCTCCTACGAGCAGTACTTC.

This chain connects TRBV4-2 to TRBJ2-6; D is ambiguous. Germline CDR1 is LGHNA and CDR2 is YNFKEQ. CDR3 length: 16 amino acids. Trimming left V 1 base short and J 6 bases short, with 13 bases between. CDR3 region: CASSQVELLLANVLTF. In DNA, the CDR3 is TGTGCCAGCAGCCAAGTTGAGTTACTCTTGGCCAACGTCCTGACTTTC.

Comments on this clonotype: One end of the junction does not line up with germline, which may come from a read error. CDR3: CTSSLSRPSGGNEQFF. The CDR3 DNA reads as TGTACCAGCAGTTTATCGCGGCCTAGCGGGGGGAATGAGCAGTTCTTC. The V and J genes are TRBV27 and TRBJ2-1, with TRBD2 identical over 11 bases. The germline CDR1 and CDR2 sequences are MNHEY and SMNVEV (reference sequence). This CDR3 comprises 16 residues.

The V call is TRBV6-5, the J call TRBJ1-5; 7 nucleotides line up with TRBD1. J lost 2 bases, V lost 10 bases, and 11 bases had no gene match. In germline, CDR1 is MNHEY, CDR2 SVGAGI. The CDR3 has 15 residues. The CDR3 DNA reads TGTGCCACCTCACAGGGGTTGTACGGCAATCAGCCCCAGCATTTT. It encodes CATSQGLYGNQPQHF.

This clonotype was picked up a small number of times. The DNA for the CDR3 is TGTGCCAGCAGCCTCGAAGTGAGCGCCGCGGGGGGGAGAAATTCACCCCTCCACTTT. Protein: CASSLEVSAAGGRNSPLHF. The chain joins TRBV4-2 to TRBJ1-6, with D tentatively TRBD1 (5 bases). V was shortened by 4 bases and J by 7 bases, with 26 bases between the two germline ends. This CDR3 is 19 amino acids long. CDR1 LGHNA and CDR2 YNFKEQ come from the germline V gene.

V is TRBV6-1 and J is TRBJ2-7; D call uncertain. The V gene lost 1 base and the J gene lost 0 bases, with 4 bases spanning the gap. Germline CDR1 reads MNHNS; CDR2 reads SASEGT. This CDR3 is 13 amino acids long. The CDR3 reads CASSEGTSYEQYF. The CDR3 DNA is TGTGCCAGCAGTGAAGGCACCTCCTACGAGCAGTACTTC.

Remarks on this clonotype: The junction shows a germline mismatch at one end, possibly a read error. The chain combines TRBV4-1 with TRBJ2-5, with D possibly called TRBD1 or TRBD2 (5 bases each). Germline V gene data show CDR1 as MGHRA and CDR2 as YSYEKL. There are 15 residues in the CDR3. CDR3 bases: TGTGCCAGCAGCCAAGACAGTGGGACCCAAGAGACCCAGTACTTC. Translating it yields CASSQDSGTQETQYF.

In its sample, this clonotype was seen a few times. The gene calls are TRBV6-2 or TRBV6-3 and TRBJ2-7; D is unclear. CDR3 length: 14 residues. Looked up from germline, CDR1 is MNHEY and CDR2 is SVGEGT. The ends were cut back, 7 bases at V and 3 bases at J, with 16 bases in the middle. The CDR3 is CASTDPGAFYEQYV. The CDR3 nucleotides are TGTGCCAGCACCGACCCCGGAGCCTTCTACGAGCAGTACGTC.

The chain uses TRBV6-6 and TRBJ1-5; D is unclear. This CDR3 region has 12 residues. Trimming took off 6 bases at V and 7 bases at J, with 10 bases between the two ends. Germline V gene sequence: CDR1 MNHNY, CDR2 SVGAGI (reference sequence). CDR3 nucleotide sequence: TGTGCCAGCAGCTCCGAAGGCCAGCCCCAGCATTTT. Its translation: CASSSEGQPQHF.

The sample holds many counts of this clonotype. The chain has TRBV7-8 and TRBJ2-7; 9 bases are a match to TRBD2. The V and J ends lost 5 bases and 2 bases, in that order; junction bases with no gene match: 7. The germline gives CDR1 SGHVS, CDR2 FQNEAQ. The CDR3 consists of 15 residues. The CDR3 reads CASSEDAGGTYEQYF. In DNA form, the CDR3 reads TGTGCCAGCAGCGAAGACGCGGGGGGGACCTACGAGCAGTACTTC.

This clonotype was detected only a few times. The chain carries TRBV20-1 and TRBJ2-3, with D tentatively TRBD1 (6 bases). The CDR3 length is 13 residues. The germline V and J ends were trimmed by 6 bases and 2 bases, with 12 bases remaining between them. From germline, CDR1 is DFQATT and CDR2 SNEGSKA (reference sequence). CDR3 sequence: CSARGQHTDTQYF. For the CDR3, the DNA is TGCAGTGCCCGAGGACAGCACACAGATACGCAGTATTTT.

The CDR3 DNA follows: TGTGCCAGCAGCTTTGGGACAGTTGGCGGCTACACCTTC. It translates to CASSFGTVGGYTF. The chain employs TRBV7-3 and TRBJ1-2; 7 positions agree with TRBD1. There are 13 residues in the CDR3. After removal of 3 bases from V and 8 bases from J, the junction contained 6 bases not matched to a gene. Germline CDR1 and CDR2: SGHTA and FQGTGA.

The rearrangement joins TRBV6-2 or TRBV6-3 to TRBJ2-3; the match to TRBD1 covers 9 bases. Germline CDR1 reads MNHEY; CDR2 reads SVGEGT. Losses at the gene ends were 2 bases for V and 3 bases for J; bases not matched to a gene: 6. The CDR3 runs 16 residues. The CDR3 nucleotides are TGTGCCAGCAGTTACCCTGGGACAGGGAGGACAGATACGCAGTATTTT. It codes for CASSYPGTGRTDTQYF.

The chain has TRBV24-1 and TRBJ1-1; D unresolved. The V and J ends lost 9 bases and 1 base respectively, with 11 bases between them. Per the germline V gene, CDR1 is KGHDR and CDR2 is SFDVKD. The CDR3 is 13 amino acids. DNA of the CDR3: TGTGCCACCCAGCCACTTAGGAACACTGAAGCTTTCTTT. Its protein is CATQPLRNTEAFF.

In DNA form, the CDR3 reads TGTGCCAGCAGCCCCGAGGAGGGAACGGGCTACACCTTC. Translated: CASSPEEGTGYTF. The chain has TRBV11-2 and TRBJ1-2; no reliable D call. The length of the CDR3 is 13 residues. Trimming stripped 5 bases from V and 8 bases from J, with 15 bases between. From germline, CDR1 is SGHAT and CDR2 FQNNGV.

This chain joins TRBV2 and TRBJ2-3; 9 bases match TRBD1. Germline loops: CDR1 SNHLY, CDR2 FYNNEI. This CDR3 region has 16 residues. V dropped 5 bases and J dropped 2; count of bases not matched to a gene: 8. CDR3 sequence reads: CASSQPGQGYTDTQYF. Here the CDR3 DNA reads TGTGCCAGCAGTCAACCGGGACAGGGATACACAGATACGCAGTATTTT.

The genes are TRBV27 and TRBJ2-7, with D maybe TRBD2 (6 bases). Trimming stripped 0 bases from V and 2 bases from J, with 8 bases between. Germline CDR1 and CDR2: MNHEY and SMNVEV (reference sequence). This CDR3 has 14 residues. In DNA form, the CDR3 reads TGTGCCAGCAGTTTATCGGGGGGTACCTACGAGCAGTACGTC. This codes for CASSLSGGTYEQYV.

The V and J genes are TRBV24-1 and TRBJ2-7, with 8 bases aligning to TRBD1. Germline V gives CDR1 KGHDR, CDR2 SFDVKD. The CDR3 contains 15 residues. V lost 8 bases to trimming and J lost 1 base; unmatched junction nucleotides: 9. The CDR3 protein is CATIEDGQGSYEQYV. CDR3 sequence (DNA): TGTGCCACCATCGAAGATGGACAGGGATCCTACGAGCAGTACGTC.

Note on this clonotype: Possible read error: a much larger clone is one base away. The CDR3 carries no conserved terminal phenylalanine or tryptophan, so it likely arises from a read error. The CDR3 region is CASSPGRRQPQHL. The CDR3 DNA reads as TGTGCCAGCAGCCCTGGGAGGCGTCAGCCCCAGCATTTA. The chain combines TRBV7-2 with TRBJ1-5; D gene uncertain. This CDR3 comprises 13 residues. Germline V gene data show CDR1 as SGHTA and CDR2 as FQGNSA. V gave up 5 bases and J gave up 6 bases, with 11 bases separating them.

V and J are TRBV7-9 and TRBJ1-2; unclear D gene. Per the germline V gene, CDR1 is SEHNR and CDR2 is FQNEAQ (reference sequence). CDR3 length: 12 amino acids. Trimming pared 5 bases from V and 4 bases from J, leaving 8 bases between. CDR3 loop: CASSGLSYGYTF. DNA of the CDR3: TGTGCCAGCAGCGGGCTGTCCTATGGCTACACCTTC.

The chain couples TRBV20-1 to TRBJ2-7; D may correspond to TRBD1 or TRBD2 (7 bases each). CDR3 size: 13 residues. CDR1 is DFQATT, CDR2 SNEGSKA, per germline (reference sequence). The chain's CDR3 is CRQGGGDWNEQYF. The CDR3 DNA reads TGCAGGCAGGGGGGGGGAGACTGGAACGAGCAGTACTTC.

This clonotype was found a few times. This sequence joins TRBV5-1 and TRBJ2-3, with 7 bases matching TRBD2. The CDR3 contains 16 residues. The germline CDR1 and CDR2 sequences are SGHRS and YFSETQ. V was pared by 6 bases and J by 0 bases, with 10 bases of the junction left unmatched. The CDR3 here is CASTRIGGTSTDTQYF. Here the CDR3 DNA reads TGCGCCAGCACCCGGATCGGGGGGACGAGCACAGATACGCAGTATTTT.

This clonotype was seen more than once but under ten times. One base away lies a much larger clone, so this may be a sequencing read error. The gene calls are TRBV7-6 and TRBJ2-1; 7 bases line up with TRBD1. Germline V lookup: CDR1 SGHVS, CDR2 FNYEAQ. The CDR3 consists of 15 residues. Trimming removed 6 bases from V and 0 bases from J; junction bases left unmatched: 5. CDR3 in amino acids: CASRTGVSSYNEQFF. The CDR3 DNA sequence: TGTGCCAGCAGAACAGGGGTTAGCTCCTACAATGAGCAGTTCTTC.

The rearrangement joins TRBV9 to TRBJ2-3, with D possibly TRBD2 on 5 matching bases. Germline CDR1 reads SGDLS; CDR2 reads YYNGEE. Trimming left V 2 bases short and J 0 bases short, with 13 bases between. The CDR3 has 16 residues. CDR3 sequence: CASSVRSGASTDTQYF. DNA of the CDR3: TGTGCCAGCAGCGTGAGAAGCGGAGCAAGCACAGATACGCAGTATTTT.